This TCR beta chain is drawn from a study of T cells after yellow fever vaccination. Germline trimming cut 2 bases from V and 2 bases from J; bases unmatched to any gene: 7. The CDR3 runs to 15 residues. The germline gives CDR1 SQVTM, CDR2 ANQGSEA. TCRdb ran MiXCR on the 5' RACE reads and lists one entry per CDR3 protein. The sample has about 630,000 distinct CDR3 sequences, about 12% seen once. This chain uses TRBV29-1 with TRBJ2-7, with TRBD1 identical over 9 bases. This TCR derives from a young man who received the YFV17D yellow fever vaccine. The material sequenced was PBMCs, taken on the day of the yellow fever booster vaccination. The CDR3 here is CSVERTDRGAYEQYF. CDR3 coding DNA: TGCAGCGTTGAAAGAACGGACAGGGGTGCCTACGAGCAGTACTTC.